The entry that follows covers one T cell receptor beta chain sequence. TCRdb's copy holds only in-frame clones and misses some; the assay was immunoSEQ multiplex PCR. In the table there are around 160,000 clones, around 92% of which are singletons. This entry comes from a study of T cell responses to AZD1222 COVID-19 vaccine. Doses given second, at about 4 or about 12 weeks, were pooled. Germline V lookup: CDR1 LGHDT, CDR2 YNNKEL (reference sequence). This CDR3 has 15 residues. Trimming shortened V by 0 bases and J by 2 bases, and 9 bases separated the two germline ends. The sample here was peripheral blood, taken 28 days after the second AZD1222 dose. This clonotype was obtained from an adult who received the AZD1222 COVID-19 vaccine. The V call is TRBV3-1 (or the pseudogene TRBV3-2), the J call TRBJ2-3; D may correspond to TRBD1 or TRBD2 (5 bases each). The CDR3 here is CASSQDRGPTDTQYF. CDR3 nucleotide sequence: TGTGCCAGCAGCCAAGATCGGGGACCCACAGATACGCAGTATTTT.